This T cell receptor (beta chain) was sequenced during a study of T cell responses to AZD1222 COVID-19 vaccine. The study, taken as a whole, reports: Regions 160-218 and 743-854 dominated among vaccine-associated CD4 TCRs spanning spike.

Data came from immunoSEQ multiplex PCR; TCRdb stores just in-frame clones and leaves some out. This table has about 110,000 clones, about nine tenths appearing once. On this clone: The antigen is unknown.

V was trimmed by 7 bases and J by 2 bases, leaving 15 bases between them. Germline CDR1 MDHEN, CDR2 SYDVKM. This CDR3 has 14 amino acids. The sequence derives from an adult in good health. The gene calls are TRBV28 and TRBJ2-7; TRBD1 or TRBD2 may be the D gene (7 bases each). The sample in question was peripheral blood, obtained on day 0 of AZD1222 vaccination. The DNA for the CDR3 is TGTGCCAGCACCCGGGGGGACAGCCCCTACGAGCAGTACTTC. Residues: CASTRGDSPYEQYF.